The rows below give T cell receptor beta chains drawn from one sample of a study of regulatory T cells in long-lasting Graves disease. TCRdb re-called the multiplex PCR reads with MiXCR, one entry per CDR3 protein. The sample carries around 230,000 distinct CDR3 sequences, roughly 18% recorded once. The sequences come from peripheral blood mononuclear cells (PBMCs), collected at new diagnosis, from a patient treated with antithyroid drugs. The source is a female donor with Graves disease. The CDR3 runs from the conserved cysteine through the conserved F or W. A D gene is named only where the DNA matches it firmly. Some rows have no size entry. The others give once, few or many, or a class for an expanded clone.

cdr3_aa: CASSLVPGLAGPLPYEQYF
cdr3_nt: TGTGCCAGCAGCTTGGTACCGGGACTAGCGGGTCCGTTGCCCTACGAGCAGTACTTC
j_call: TRBJ2-7
v_call: TRBV7-9
clone_size: .
d_call: TRBD2

cdr3_aa: CASRLPGQEAFF
cdr3_nt: TGTGCCAGCAGGCTTCCGGGACAGGAAGCTTTCTTT
j_call: TRBJ1-1
v_call: TRBV6-1
clone_size: many
d_call: TRBD1

cdr3_aa: CASSLGQEYNSPLHF
cdr3_nt: TGTGCCAGCAGCTTGGGACAGGAATATAATTCACCCCTCCACTTT
j_call: TRBJ1-6
v_call: TRBV5-4
clone_size: .
d_call: .

cdr3_aa: CASSRSSGSVPYEQYF
cdr3_nt: TGTGCCAGCAGCCGATCTAGCGGGAGCGTCCCCTACGAGCAGTACTTC
j_call: TRBJ2-7
v_call: TRBV7-2
clone_size: .
d_call: TRBD2

cdr3_aa: CAWSVLGSEAFF
cdr3_nt: TGTGCCTGGAGTGTACTAGGGAGTGAGGCTTTCTTT
j_call: TRBJ1-1
v_call: TRBV30
clone_size: many
d_call: .

cdr3_aa: CATSDPAGGHEQFF
cdr3_nt: TGTGCCACCAGTGACCCAGCGGGAGGACATGAGCAGTTCTTC
j_call: TRBJ2-1
v_call: TRBV24-1
clone_size: many
d_call: TRBD2

cdr3_aa: CSARWRLETQYF
cdr3_nt: TGCAGTGCTAGATGGAGGCTGGAGACCCAGTACTTC
j_call: TRBJ2-5
v_call: TRBV20-1
clone_size: .
d_call: .

cdr3_aa: CASSIGQMNTEAFF
cdr3_nt: TGTGCCAGCAGTATAGGACAGATGAACACTGAAGCTTTCTTT
j_call: TRBJ1-1
v_call: TRBV12-3/TRBV12-4
clone_size: once
d_call: .

cdr3_aa: CASSQDFGYNEQFF
cdr3_nt: TGCGCCAGCAGCCAAGATTTCGGATACAATGAGCAGTTCTTC
j_call: TRBJ2-1
v_call: TRBV4-3
clone_size: few
d_call: .

cdr3_aa: CSARPGLAGGRGTGELFF
cdr3_nt: TGCAGTGCTAGACCGGGACTAGCGGGAGGGAGGGGCACCGGGGAGCTGTTTTTT
j_call: TRBJ2-2
v_call: TRBV20-1
clone_size: few
d_call: TRBD2

cdr3_aa: CAISPRFAEETQYF
cdr3_nt: TGTGCCATCTCCCCCCGATTTGCGGAAGAGACCCAGTACTTC
j_call: TRBJ2-5
v_call: TRBV10-3
clone_size: many
d_call: .

cdr3_aa: CSARGARGASTDTQYF
cdr3_nt: TGCAGTGCTAGAGGGGCCAGAGGGGCTAGCACAGATACGCAGTATTTT
j_call: TRBJ2-3
v_call: TRBV20-1
clone_size: many
d_call: .

cdr3_aa: CASSTRPDRDTGELFF
cdr3_nt: TGTGCCAGCAGTACTAGGCCGGACAGGGACACCGGGGAGCTGTTTTTT
j_call: TRBJ2-2
v_call: TRBV12-3/TRBV12-4
clone_size: many
d_call: TRBD1

cdr3_aa: CASGSRGQAFF
cdr3_nt: TGTGCCAGCGGATCGAGGGGGCAAGCTTTCTTT
j_call: TRBJ1-1
v_call: TRBV5-4
clone_size: few
d_call: TRBD1

cdr3_aa: CSARDSPYEQYF
cdr3_nt: TGCAGTGCTAGGGACAGCCCCTACGAGCAGTACTTC
j_call: TRBJ2-7
v_call: TRBV20-1
clone_size: many
d_call: .

cdr3_aa: CASSQEMGGQETQYF
cdr3_nt: TGTGCCAGCAGTCAGGAGATGGGGGGCCAAGAGACCCAGTACTTC
j_call: TRBJ2-5
v_call: TRBV2
clone_size: many
d_call: .

cdr3_aa: CASRRETNTGELFF
cdr3_nt: TGTGCCAGCAGGAGGGAGACGAACACCGGGGAGCTGTTTTTT
j_call: TRBJ2-2
v_call: TRBV28
clone_size: many
d_call: .

cdr3_aa: CASSLGAGGETQYF
cdr3_nt: TGTGCCAGCAGCTTAGGAGCAGGGGGCGAGACCCAGTACTTC
j_call: TRBJ2-5
v_call: TRBV11-3
clone_size: few
d_call: TRBD1

cdr3_aa: CASSSGQVGANVLTF
cdr3_nt: TGTGCCAGCAGCTCAGGACAGGTTGGGGCCAACGTCCTGACTTTC
j_call: TRBJ2-6
v_call: TRBV7-9
clone_size: many
d_call: TRBD1